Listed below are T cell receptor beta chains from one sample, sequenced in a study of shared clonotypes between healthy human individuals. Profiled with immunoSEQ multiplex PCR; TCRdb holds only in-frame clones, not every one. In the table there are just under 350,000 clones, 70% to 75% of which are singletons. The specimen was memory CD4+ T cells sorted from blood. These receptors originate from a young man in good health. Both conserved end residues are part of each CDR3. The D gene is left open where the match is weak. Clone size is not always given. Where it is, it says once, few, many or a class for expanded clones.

TGTGCCAGTAGTCCAATGGGGGGGGAGCAGTTCTTC CASSPMGGEQFF TRBV19 12 once TRBD2 TRBJ2-1
TGTGCCAGCAGCTTAGACGGGGGAGGCCAAAGGGCGTACTTC CASSLDGGGQRAYF TRBV7-9 14 . . TRBJ2-7
TGTGCCATCAGTCCGTGGACAGGGAAGAATCAGCCCCAGCATTTT CAISPWTGKNQPQHF TRBV10-3 15 . TRBD1 TRBJ1-5
TGTGCCAGCGGAGCGCTTGGTACGCAGTATTTT CASGALGTQYF TRBV27 11 . . TRBJ2-3
TGTGCCAGCTCACCATCGGGACAGACCTACAATGAGCAGTTCTTC CASSPSGQTYNEQFF TRBV18 15 once TRBD1 TRBJ2-1
TGTGCCTGGAGTGTACGGAAATGGGAAGCTTTCTTT CAWSVRKWEAFF TRBV30 12 . . TRBJ1-1
TGCAGCGTTGAAGATGGCCGGGGGGGGAACACTGAAGCTTTCTTT CSVEDGRGGNTEAFF TRBV29-1 15 few . TRBJ1-1
TGTGCCAGCAGTAGAGAAAGGGGGGGTGGAGAGACCCAGTACTTC CASSRERGGGETQYF TRBV2 15 . . TRBJ2-5
TGCGCCAGCAGTGGGGGCGGGAGGGCCCTTAACAATGAGCAGTTCTTC CASSGGGRALNNEQFF TRBV10-2 16 . TRBD2 TRBJ2-1
TGTGCCAGCAGCTTAACAGGGACTAGCGGTTACAATGAGCAGTTCTTC CASSLTGTSGYNEQFF TRBV7-3 16 . TRBD2 TRBJ2-1
TGTGCCACCAGCAGAGACAGGACAGGGGGAGAGACCCAGTACTTC CATSRDRTGGETQYF TRBV15 15 many TRBD1 TRBJ2-5
TGCGCCAGCATGCTCTCGGTGCCGAGTAACACAGATACGCAGTATTTT CASMLSVPSNTDTQYF TRBV5-1 16 . . TRBJ2-3
TGTGCCAGCAGGCGGGGGGACAATGAGCAGTTCTTC CASRRGDNEQFF TRBV6-6 12 . TRBD2 TRBJ2-1
TGTGCCAGCAGTGAACGGACAGATACGCAGTATTTT CASSERTDTQYF TRBV2 12 . . TRBJ2-3
TGTGCCAGCAGCCAAGATAGGTGGACAGGGCACATCTTT CASSQDRWTGHIF TRBV14 13 . TRBD1 TRBJ1-1
TGTGCCAGCAGTTATGTCGGGATCTCTGAAAAACTGTTTTTT CASSYVGISEKLFF TRBV6-5 14 . . TRBJ1-4
TGTGCCAGCAGCCCCGCTGGACAGGTTGCTTATGGCTACACCTTC CASSPAGQVAYGYTF TRBV5-4 15 many TRBD1 TRBJ1-2
TGTGCTAGTGGTTTGAATCTACTAGCGGGGGAAACCTACAATGAGCAGTTCTTC CASGLNLLAGETYNEQFF TRBV12-5 18 . TRBD2 TRBJ2-1
TGTGCCAGCTGGCCAGCGGGAGCCGTTTACAATGAGCAGTTCTTC CASWPAGAVYNEQFF TRBV27 15 . TRBD2 TRBJ2-1
TGTGCCAGCAGTTTAATGGGGGGCCCCCTCATCTTC CASSLMGGPLIF TRBV27 12 . . TRBJ2-7
TGTGCCAGCAGCAAAGGACAGGGTATCTACGAGCAGTACTTC CASSKGQGIYEQYF TRBV27 14 . TRBD1 TRBJ2-7
TGCGCCAGCAGTGTGTGGGGTACAGATACGCAGTATTTT CASSVWGTDTQYF TRBV4-3 13 . . TRBJ2-3
TGCGCCAGCAGTGGACGACTAGCGGGAGGTCCAGATACGCAGTATTTT CASSGRLAGGPDTQYF TRBV10-1 16 . TRBD2 TRBJ2-3
TGTGCCACCAGCAGAGATCGGGAGCAGTACTTC CATSRDREQYF TRBV15 11 . . TRBJ2-7
TGTGCCAGCAGCTTAGATGGGGCGGACCGCATTCAGTACTTC CASSLDGADRIQYF TRBV11-2 14 . . TRBJ2-4
TGCAGCGTTGTTCCCGACTCCTACGAGCAGTACTTC CSVVPDSYEQYF TRBV29-1 12 once . TRBJ2-7
TGCAGCGTTCCCCAGGCATGGGACAGGGGGCTCGATGAGCAGTTCTTC CSVPQAWDRGLDEQFF TRBV29-1 16 . TRBD1 TRBJ2-1
TGCGCCAGCAGCTTGGAGGGGGGCTCCTACAATGAGCAGTTCTTC CASSLEGGSYNEQFF TRBV5-1 15 . . TRBJ2-1
TGTGCCAGCAGCTTAGGGGGGGTAGAGTACTTC CASSLGGVEYF TRBV7-7 11 . . TRBJ2-5
TGTGCCAGCATATCTCGGACCAATGAGCAGTTCTTC CASISRTNEQFF TRBV7-9 12 . . TRBJ2-1
TGTGCCAGCAGCCTATTCGCCAGCCCCCTGAACACTGAAGCTTTCTTT CASSLFASPLNTEAFF TRBV7-6 16 . . TRBJ1-1
TGTGCCAGCAGCCCCAAGATCCGGGACAGGGTCAACTATGGCTACACCTTC CASSPKIRDRVNYGYTF TRBV5-8 17 . TRBD1 TRBJ1-2
TGTGCCAGTAGTACAGAGATAGCCAAAAACATTCAGTACTTC CASSTEIAKNIQYF TRBV19 14 . . TRBJ2-4
TGCGCCAGCAGCTTAACAGGGTTGGGGAGGAGTGGAAAACTGTTTTTT CASSLTGLGRSGKLFF TRBV5-1 16 . . TRBJ1-4
TGTGCCAGCAGTGGTCCCGGGGCTAACACTGAAGCTTTCTTT CASSGPGANTEAFF TRBV27 14 . . TRBJ1-1
TGCGCCAGCAGTGACAGCTTCGGGTACACTGAAGCTTTCTTT CASSDSFGYTEAFF TRBV4-3 14 . . TRBJ1-1
TGTGCCAGCAGCCCCTCCGTCGGGGGAATTTTTGGCTACACCTTC CASSPSVGGIFGYTF TRBV5-5 15 . . TRBJ1-2
TGCGCCAGCACCCCTGGTGGGTCAATTTCCTACGAGCAGTACTTC CASTPGGSISYEQYF TRBV5-1 15 few . TRBJ2-7
TGTGCCAGCAGTTACAGGGGGCCCTACGAGCAGTACTTC CASSYRGPYEQYF TRBV6-5 13 . TRBD1 TRBJ2-7
TGTGCCAGCTCACGACCCCGGGGTAGCGGGATCACAGATACGCAGTATTTT CASSRPRGSGITDTQYF TRBV18 17 . TRBD2 TRBJ2-3
TGCGCCAGCAATATAGCGGGAGCGGAGACCCAGTACTTC CASNIAGAETQYF TRBV10-2 13 . TRBD2 TRBJ2-5
TGTGCCAGCAGCAAACCGCACTACGAGCAGTACTTC CASSKPHYEQYF TRBV21-1 12 . . TRBJ2-7
TGTGCCAGCAGCCCCAACACCTACGAGCAGTACTTC CASSPNTYEQYF TRBV7-1 12 . . TRBJ2-7
TGTGCCAGCGGGACTAGCGAGACAAGCTCCTACGAGCAGTACTTC CASGTSETSSYEQYF TRBV2 15 few TRBD2 TRBJ2-7
TGCGCCAGCAGCCGAGAGGGAAGCGGCGGGGACATTCAGTACTTC CASSREGSGGDIQYF TRBV5-1 15 . . TRBJ2-4
TGTGCCAGCCGGTCGGCGGGAACTTACGAGCAGTACTTC CASRSAGTYEQYF TRBV11-2 13 few . TRBJ2-7
TGTGCCAGCAGCCCCTGGACTAGGTTCGCTAACACCGGGGAGCTGTTTTTT CASSPWTRFANTGELFF TRBV7-9 17 . TRBD2 TRBJ2-2
TGTGCCAGCGGAGACCGGGCCTACACAGATACGCAGTATTTT CASGDRAYTDTQYF TRBV27 14 many . TRBJ2-3
TGTGCCAGCAGCTTCGGTGCTTACGAGCAGTACTTC CASSFGAYEQYF TRBV5-6 12 . . TRBJ2-7
TGTGCCAGTAGTCCCCGCAGGGGAGGCACTGAAGCTTTCTTT CASSPRRGGTEAFF TRBV19 14 . . TRBJ1-1
TGTGCCACCAGCAGGGGGACTAATGAAAAACTGTTTTTT CATSRGTNEKLFF TRBV15 13 . . TRBJ1-4